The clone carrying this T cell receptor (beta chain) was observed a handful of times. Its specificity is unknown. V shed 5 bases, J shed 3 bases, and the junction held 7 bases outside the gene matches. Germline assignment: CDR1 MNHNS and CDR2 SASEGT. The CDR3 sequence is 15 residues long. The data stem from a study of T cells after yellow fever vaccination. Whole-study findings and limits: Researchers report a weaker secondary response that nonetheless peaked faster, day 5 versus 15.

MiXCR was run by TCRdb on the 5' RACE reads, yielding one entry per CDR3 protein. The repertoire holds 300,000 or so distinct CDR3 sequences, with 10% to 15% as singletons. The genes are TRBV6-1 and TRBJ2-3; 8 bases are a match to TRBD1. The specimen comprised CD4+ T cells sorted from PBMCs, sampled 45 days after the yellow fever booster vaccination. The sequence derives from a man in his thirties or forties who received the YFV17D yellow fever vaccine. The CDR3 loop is CASSHRQGRTDTQYF. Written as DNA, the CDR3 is TGTGCCAGCAGTCATAGACAGGGGCGTACAGATACGCAGTATTTT.